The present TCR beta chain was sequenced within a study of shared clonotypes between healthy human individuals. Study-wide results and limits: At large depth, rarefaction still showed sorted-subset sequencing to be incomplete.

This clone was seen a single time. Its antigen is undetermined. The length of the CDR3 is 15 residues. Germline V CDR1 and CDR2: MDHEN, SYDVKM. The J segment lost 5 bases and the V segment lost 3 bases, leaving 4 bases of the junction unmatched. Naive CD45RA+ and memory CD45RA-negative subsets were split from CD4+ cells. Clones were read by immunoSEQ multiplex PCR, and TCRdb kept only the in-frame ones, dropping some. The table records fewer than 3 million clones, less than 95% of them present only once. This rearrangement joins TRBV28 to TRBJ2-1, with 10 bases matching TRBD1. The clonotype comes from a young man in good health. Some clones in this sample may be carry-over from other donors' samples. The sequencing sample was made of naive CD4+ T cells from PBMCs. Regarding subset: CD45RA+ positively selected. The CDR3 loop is CASSFSGQGHNEQFF. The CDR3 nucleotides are TGTGCCAGCAGTTTTTCGGGACAGGGGCACAATGAGCAGTTCTTC. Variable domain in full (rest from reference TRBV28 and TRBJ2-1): DVKVTQSSRYLVKRTGEKVFLECVQDMDHENMFWYRQDPGLGLRLIYFSYDVKMKEKGDIPEGYSVSREKKERFSLILESASTNQTSMYLCASSFSGQGHNEQFFGPGTRLTVL.